This passage covers 13 T cell receptor beta chains from one sample sequenced in a study of T cell responses to AZD1222 COVID-19 vaccine. Some clones are missing from TCRdb's copy, which holds only in-frame ones; the method was immunoSEQ multiplex PCR. The sample carries about 190,000 clones, around 92% recorded once. Sample: peripheral blood, taken on day 0 of AZD1222 vaccination. The receptor set was obtained from an adult in good health.

This clone was recorded only once. V gene TRBV29-1 combines with J gene TRBJ1-1; D ambiguous. The V end was cut by 8 bases, the J end by 5 bases, with 12 bases between. There are 11 residues in the CDR3. The germline gives CDR1 SQVTM, CDR2 ANQGSEA. The CDR3 reads CSQGRDTEAFF. CDR3 nucleotides: TGCAGCCAAGGGCGGGATACTGAAGCTTTCTTT.

The V gene is TRBV5-6, the J gene TRBJ1-2, with D possibly TRBD1 on 5 matching bases. The CDR3 runs to 14 residues. Germline V gene sequence: CDR1 SGHDT, CDR2 YYEEEE. The V end lost 4 bases, the J end lost 7 bases, and 17 bases lay between the germline ends. Written as DNA, the CDR3 is TGTGCCAGCAGCCCAACGGGGACTTCTTTTGGCTACACCTTC. Amino acids: CASSPTGTSFGYTF.

This chain connects TRBV10-3 to TRBJ1-2; D unclear. The CDR3 contains 11 residues. Trimming pared 4 bases from V and 6 bases from J, leaving 6 bases between. The germline CDR1 and CDR2 sequences are ENHRY and SYGVKD. Here the CDR3 reads CAISGLHGYTF. CDR3 coding DNA: TGTGCCATCAGTGGACTACATGGCTACACCTTC.

The chain couples TRBV7-8 to TRBJ2-5; 7 bases line up with TRBD1. CDR1 and CDR2 (germline): SGHVS, FQNEAQ. The CDR3 runs 14 residues. The V gene end was trimmed by 2 bases and the J gene end by 5 bases; junction bases not matched to a gene: 5. CDR3 nucleotide sequence: TGTGCCAGCAGCTTAAGGACAGGACGCGAGACCCAGTACTTC. Encoded protein: CASSLRTGRETQYF.

The rearrangement uses TRBV5-4 and TRBJ2-7; D is uncertain. The ends were cut back, 1 base at V and 3 bases at J, with 8 bases in the middle. In germline, CDR1 is SGHNT, CDR2 YYREEE (reference sequence). The CDR3 is made up of 13 amino acids. The CDR3 DNA reads as TGTGCCAGCAGCTTGATGGGCGGCTACGAGCAGTACTTC. It translates to CASSLMGGYEQYF.

This chain joins TRBV18 and TRBJ1-3; the match to TRBD1 covers 8 bases. The germline CDR1 and CDR2 sequences are KGHSH and LQKENI. V shed 3 bases, J shed 0 bases, and the junction held 7 bases outside the gene matches. The CDR3 covers 17 residues. This CDR3 reads CASSPFSQGGSGNTIYF. CDR3 sequence (DNA): TGTGCCAGCTCACCCTTCTCACAGGGGGGCTCTGGAAACACCATATATTTT.

The chain uses TRBV30 and TRBJ2-1; D unresolved. The CDR3 runs to 15 residues. The V end lost 5 bases, the J end lost 0 bases, and 14 bases lay between the germline ends. Looked up from germline, CDR1 is GTSNPN and CDR2 is SVGIG (reference sequence). The CDR3 nucleotides are TGTGCCTGGTCGAGGAAACGGAGCTCCTACAATGAGCAGTTCTTC. Its protein product is CAWSRKRSSYNEQFF.

The chain couples TRBV19 to TRBJ1-4, with D perhaps matching TRBD1 (6 bases). The CDR3 consists of 16 residues. The germline V gene encodes CDR1 LNHDA and CDR2 SQIVND (reference sequence). V was cut by 4 bases and J by 2 bases, with 14 bases left in between. CDR3: CASSNPRGGTNEKLFF. The CDR3 region has the DNA TGTGCCAGTAGTAACCCCAGGGGCGGCACTAATGAAAAACTGTTTTTT.

The chain joins TRBV10-3 to TRBJ2-2; possibly TRBD1 for D (7 bases). The CDR3 covers 14 residues. The V gene's germline CDR1 is ENHRY and CDR2 SYGVKD. V lost 6 bases to trimming and J lost 5 bases, with 13 bases between them. The CDR3 sequence is CAISSTGRTGELFF. The CDR3 bases are TGTGCCATCAGCTCGACAGGGAGGACCGGGGAGCTGTTTTTT.

The genes are TRBV7-8 and TRBJ1-5; TRBD1 matches 12 bases. V lost 5 bases, J lost 5 bases, and 4 bases stayed unmatched. Germline V CDR1 and CDR2: SGHVS, FQNEAQ. The CDR3 consists of 15 residues. The chain's CDR3 is CASSLGTGGYQPQHF. The CDR3 DNA follows: TGTGCCAGCAGCCTAGGGACAGGGGGCTATCAGCCCCAGCATTTT.

J is TRBJ2-1 and V is TRBV19; 8 positions match TRBD1. The CDR3 totals 13 residues. Germline CDR1 is LNHDA and CDR2 is SQIVND (reference sequence). V lost 8 bases, J lost 7 bases, and 7 bases stayed unmatched. CDR3 sequence: CASGQDRANEQFF. The CDR3 coding sequence is TGTGCCAGTGGGCAGGACAGGGCGAATGAGCAGTTCTTC.

The genes are TRBV4-1 and TRBJ2-5; no firm D call. Germline V CDR1 and CDR2: MGHRA, YSYEKL. This CDR3 comprises 16 residues. V was pared by 3 bases and J by 3 bases, with 17 bases between. CDR3 protein: CASSHPIGRREETQYF. CDR3 DNA: TGCGCCAGCAGCCACCCCATTGGACGGAGAGAAGAGACCCAGTACTTC.

This clone was found once. The DNA for the CDR3 is TGTGCCAGCACCTCTTCGGGTCCAGGGTCAGGAAACACCATATATTTT. Translated: CASTSSGPGSGNTIYF. The chain combines TRBV7-9 with TRBJ1-3, with a weak D call TRBD1 (5 bases). CDR1 and CDR2 (germline): SEHNR, FQNEAQ (reference sequence). The CDR3 extends over 16 amino acids. V lost 7 bases and J lost 4, with 20 bases in between. The variable domain in full, with the rest retrieved from reference TRBV7-9 and TRBJ1-3, is DTGVSQNPRHKITKRGQNVTFRCDPISEHNRLYWYRQTLGQGPEFLTYFQNEAQLEKSRLLSDRFSAERPKGSFSTLEIQRTEQGDSAMYLCASTSSGPGSGNTIYFGEGSWLTVV.